Below, 31 T cell receptor beta chains from the same sample are listed, as sequenced in a study of T cell responses to AZD1222 COVID-19 vaccine (dated by TCRdb to about 2021). The sample's time point, from its label and the paper: baseline before first vaccination. Libraries were built with the immunoSEQ multiplex PCR assay. TCRdb re-hosts the immuneACCESS table, in-frame sequences only. Its copies lack some clones; in the studies checked, an unresolved V gene accounts for under half of them, and the cause for the rest is not known. The sample includes about 130,000 clones, with roughly 94% observed a single time. The top ten clones comprise 1.5% to 2% of the sample. The specimen was peripheral blood, collected on day 0 of AZD1222 vaccination. These receptors all stem from an adult in good health.

V usage is TRBV2 and J usage is TRBJ1-2; the D is unclear. Germline CDR1 SNHLY, CDR2 FYNNEI. The CDR3 length is 13 residues. With 2 bases removed from V and 4 bases from J, the gap between germline ends came to 8 bases. The chain's CDR3 is CASSELRGYGYTF. CDR3 in DNA: TGTGCCAGCAGTGAACTGCGGGGCTATGGCTACACCTTC.

The chain carries TRBV5-1 and TRBJ2-3, with D unclear. Germline V gives CDR1 SGHRS, CDR2 YFSETQ. The V end lost 4 bases, the J end lost 0 bases, and 3 bases lay between the germline ends. The CDR3 has 12 residues. The CDR3 coding sequence is TGCGCCAGCAGCCCTAGCACAGATACGCAGTATTTT. It yields the protein CASSPSTDTQYF.

V and J are TRBV7-9 and TRBJ1-1; TRBD1 agrees at 8 bases. V dropped 5 bases and J dropped 3; count of bases not matched to a gene: 11. The CDR3 is 16 amino acids. Per germline, CDR1 SEHNR and CDR2 FQNEAQ (reference sequence). This chain's CDR3 is CASSPDRGGPYTEAFF. The CDR3 DNA sequence: TGTGCCAGCAGCCCCGACAGGGGAGGGCCCTACACTGAAGCTTTCTTT. The full variable domain, its missing parts supplied by reference TRBV7-9 and TRBJ1-1, is DTGVSQNPRHKITKRGQNVTFRCDPISEHNRLYWYRQTLGQGPEFLTYFQNEAQLEKSRLLSDRFSAERPKGSFSTLEIQRTEQGDSAMYLCASSPDRGGPYTEAFFGQGTRLTVV.

The V gene is TRBV6-5, the J gene TRBJ2-2, with D maybe TRBD1 (6 bases). Between the trimmed V and J ends, which lost 5 bases and 3 bases, there was a span of 13 bases. Germline V lookup: CDR1 MNHEY, CDR2 SVGAGI. This CDR3 is built from 15 residues. The CDR3 spells CASSLYYRDTGELFF. DNA of the CDR3: TGTGCCAGCAGTCTTTATTACAGGGACACCGGGGAGCTGTTTTTT.

V and J are TRBV3-1 (or the pseudogene TRBV3-2) and TRBJ2-5; 10 bases match TRBD2. In germline, CDR1 is LGHDT, CDR2 YNNKEL (reference sequence). The junction had 6 bases not matched to a gene; V was cut back by 3 bases and J by 5 bases. The CDR3 extends over 15 amino acids. CDR3 sequence (DNA): TGTGCCAGCAGCCATGAGCGGGGGGGCTCGGAGACCCAGTACTTC. Encoded protein: CASSHERGGSETQYF.

This clone was seen just once. This sequence joins TRBV7-2 and TRBJ1-6, with D possibly being TRBD1 (6 bases). The length of the CDR3 is 14 residues. Between the trimmed V and J ends, which lost 3 bases and 7 bases, there was a span of 10 bases. Per the germline V gene, CDR1 is SGHTA and CDR2 is FQGNSA. The CDR3: CASSFQGSNSPLHF. The CDR3 DNA follows: TGTGCCAGCAGCTTCCAGGGGTCAAATTCACCCCTCCACTTT.

The V and J genes are TRBV7-3 and TRBJ2-2, with a weak D call TRBD2 (6 bases). The CDR3 consists of 14 residues. Trimming shortened V by 5 bases and J by 4 bases, and 11 bases separated the two germline ends. The germline V gene encodes CDR1 SGHTA and CDR2 FQGTGA. The DNA of the CDR3 is TGTGCCAGCAGCGTGGGGGGTCCCACCGGGGAGCTGTTTTTT. Translating it yields CASSVGGPTGELFF.

The chain joins TRBV5-1 to TRBJ1-2; D not resolved. Between the trimmed V and J ends, which lost 2 bases and 8 bases, there was a span of 10 bases. The length of the CDR3 is 12 residues. Germline assignment: CDR1 SGHRS and CDR2 YFSETQ. In DNA, the CDR3 is TGCGCCAGCAGCTTCACGGGAGGGGGCTACACCTTC. Residues: CASSFTGGGYTF. Variable domain in full (rest from reference TRBV5-1 and TRBJ1-2): KAGVTQTPRYLIKTRGQQVTLSCSPISGHRSVSWYQQTPGQGLQFLFEYFSETQRNKGNFPGRFSGRQFSNSRSEMNVSTLELGDSALYLCASSFTGGGYTFGSGTRLTVV.

V usage is TRBV14 and J usage is TRBJ1-4; D not resolved. Trimming pared 2 bases from V and 8 bases from J, leaving 6 bases between. The CDR3 is made up of 12 amino acids. CDR1 and CDR2 (germline): SGHDN, FVKESK. The DNA for the CDR3 is TGTGCCAGCAGCCAACAAGGAGAAAAACTGTTTTTT. Protein sequence: CASSQQGEKLFF.

This chain connects TRBV28 to TRBJ2-7; D is ambiguous. The CDR3 covers 12 residues. Trimming removed 10 bases from V and 1 base from J, with 11 bases in between. Germline V gene data show CDR1 as MDHEN and CDR2 as SYDVKM. This CDR3 reads CATRWDSYEQYF. The CDR3, as DNA: TGTGCCACCCGTTGGGATTCCTACGAGCAGTACTTC.

CDR3 region: CSFGLAGGTLWNEQFF. The CDR3, as DNA: TGCAGCTTTGGACTAGCGGGGGGGACCCTTTGGAATGAGCAGTTCTTC. The V call is TRBV29-1, the J call TRBJ2-1; 15 bases line up with TRBD2. With V trimmed by 8 bases and J by 7 bases, 12 bases remained unmatched. CDR1 and CDR2 from the germline V gene are SQVTM and ANQGSEA. The CDR3 consists of 16 residues.

J is TRBJ2-2 and V is TRBV11-3; a weak D match, TRBD1 (7 bases). This CDR3 is 14 amino acids long. Trimming pared 6 bases from V and 7 bases from J, leaving 15 bases between. Germline V lookup: CDR1 SGHNT, CDR2 YENEEA. CDR3 sequence reads: CASSLEGAGGELFF. Written as DNA, the CDR3 is TGTGCCAGCAGTCTGGAGGGGGCAGGCGGGGAGCTGTTTTTT.

The V gene is TRBV10-3, the J gene TRBJ1-2, with 8 bases lining up with TRBD1. This CDR3 spans 16 amino acids. Germline-derived CDR1 and CDR2 are ENHRY and SYGVKD. V was clipped by 0 bases and J by 3 bases; unmatched bases: 6. In DNA form, the CDR3 reads TGTGCCATCAGTGAGTCCGGACAGGGAATCGACTATGGCTACACCTTC. This codes for CAISESGQGIDYGYTF.

This rearrangement joins TRBV29-1 to TRBJ1-2; the D gene is possibly TRBD1 (6 bases). The germline gives CDR1 SQVTM, CDR2 ANQGSEA. V was trimmed by 1 base and J by 2 bases, leaving 20 bases between them. CDR3 size: 17 residues. The CDR3 here is CSVEGDGGAVGNYGYTF. In DNA form, the CDR3 reads TGCAGCGTTGAAGGGGACGGGGGGGCAGTCGGGAACTATGGCTACACCTTC. Drawing the rest from reference TRBV29-1 and TRBJ1-2, the complete variable domain is SAVISQKPSRDICQRGTSLTIQCQVDSQVTMMFWYRQQPGQSLTLIATANQGSEATYESGFVIDKFPISRPNLTFSTLTVSNMSPEDSSIYLCSVEGDGGAVGNYGYTFGSGTRLTVV.

The rearrangement joins TRBV10-3 to TRBJ2-3; TRBD2 aligns across 8 bases. Per the germline V gene, CDR1 is ENHRY and CDR2 is SYGVKD. This CDR3 has 14 residues. Trimming cost V 3 bases and J 4 bases; bases outside gene matches: 3. CDR3 sequence (DNA): TGTGCCATCAGTGATCGGGGGGGCGCAGATACGCAGTATTTT. Its translation is CAISDRGGADTQYF.

This sequence joins TRBV6-2 or TRBV6-3 and TRBJ1-1; D is ambiguous. The germline V and J ends were trimmed by 2 bases and 7 bases, with 11 bases remaining between them. In germline, CDR1 is MNHEY, CDR2 SVGEGT. This CDR3 comprises 13 residues. In DNA, the CDR3 is TGTGCCAGCAGTTACGTCCTTGGGCTTGAAGCTTTCTTT. Residues: CASSYVLGLEAFF.

This chain uses TRBV4-3 with TRBJ1-1; tentative D call: TRBD1 (6 bases). V gave up 4 bases and J gave up 6 bases, with 12 bases separating them. The CDR3 loop spans 13 amino acids. Germline CDR1 is LGHNA and CDR2 is YSLEER. As DNA, the CDR3 is TGCGCCAGCAGCCCCGAAAGGGGGGCTGAAGCTTTCTTT. As protein: CASSPERGAEAFF.

V and J are TRBV28 and TRBJ1-2; 7 bases are shared with TRBD1. This CDR3 contains 19 residues. From germline, CDR1 is MDHEN and CDR2 SYDVKM. Trimming at V came to 3 bases and at J to 5 bases, leaving 21 bases not matched to a gene. The chain's CDR3 is CASSFFSPTGYFGRYGYTF. CDR3 in DNA: TGTGCCAGCAGTTTCTTTTCCCCGACAGGGTATTTTGGTCGGTATGGCTACACCTTC.

The chain carries TRBV11-3 and TRBJ2-3; D is possibly TRBD2 (6 bases). CDR1 is SGHNT, CDR2 YENEEA, per germline. The CDR3 extends over 13 amino acids. Between the trimmed V and J ends, which lost 3 bases and 7 bases, there was a span of 11 bases. The CDR3 DNA reads as TGTGCCAGCAGCTTGGGGGGAGCGAATACGCAGTATTTT. Its protein product is CASSLGGANTQYF.

V and J are TRBV5-6 and TRBJ1-1; 9 nucleotides align to TRBD1. This CDR3 is 14 amino acids long. The V gene's germline CDR1 is SGHDT and CDR2 YYEEEE. The V segment lost 4 bases and the J segment 2 bases; nucleotides outside the gene matches: 3. The CDR3 spells CASSRTGVNTEAFF. The CDR3, as DNA: TGTGCCAGCAGCAGGACAGGGGTCAACACTGAAGCTTTCTTT.

This chain connects TRBV7-2 to TRBJ2-7; possible D gene TRBD2, 5 bases. V lost 5 bases to trimming and J lost 4 bases, with 15 bases between them. The CDR3 is made up of 14 amino acids. Germline lookup yields CDR1 SGHTA and CDR2 FQGNSA. DNA of the CDR3: TGTGCCAGCAGCCCCATGGTGAGGGCTTACGAGCAGTACTTC. Translated: CASSPMVRAYEQYF.

This chain uses TRBV5-1 with TRBJ1-1; D is unresolved. The V gene lost 0 bases and the J gene lost 0 bases, with 9 bases spanning the gap. This CDR3 has 15 amino acids. Germline values: CDR1 SGHRS, CDR2 YFSETQ. The CDR3 region is CASSLGRNMNTEAFF. Written as DNA, the CDR3 is TGCGCCAGCAGCTTGGGTCGAAACATGAACACTGAAGCTTTCTTT.

V is TRBV7-2 and J is TRBJ1-4; TRBD1 matches at 7 bases. The germline V gene has CDR1 SGHTA and CDR2 FQGNSA. The CDR3 totals 14 residues. V shed 5 bases, J shed 5 bases, and the junction held 5 bases outside the gene matches. DNA of the CDR3: TGTGCCAGCAGCCCAGGGGGAGTAAATGAAAAACTGTTTTTT. This gives the protein CASSPGGVNEKLFF.

The chain has TRBV12-5 and TRBJ1-6; no definite D call. CDR3 length: 14 residues. Trimming cost V 3 bases and J 3 bases, with 6 bases left between them. Per the germline V gene, CDR1 is LGHNT and CDR2 is FRNRAP. CDR3 loop: CASGLGFYNSPLHF. CDR3 coding DNA: TGTGCTAGTGGTTTAGGCTTCTATAATTCACCCCTCCACTTT.

The rearrangement joins TRBV4-2 to TRBJ2-2; 9 nucleotides line up with TRBD1. Germline-derived CDR1 and CDR2 are LGHNA and YNFKEQ. The CDR3 extends over 15 amino acids. With V trimmed by 2 bases and J by 6 bases, 4 bases remained unmatched. CDR3 region: CASSQRDRDAGELFF. In DNA, the CDR3 is TGTGCCAGCAGCCAACGGGACAGGGACGCCGGGGAGCTGTTTTTT.

The genes are TRBV9 and TRBJ2-2, with 7 bases aligning to TRBD2. The germline V gene encodes CDR1 SGDLS and CDR2 YYNGEE. Trimming cost V 6 bases and J 5 bases; bases outside gene matches: 10. CDR3 length equals 15 residues. CDR3 in DNA: TGTGCCAGCACCCCCGGGGGGTTTTATACCGGGGAGCTGTTTTTT. It is translated as CASTPGGFYTGELFF.

The chain joins TRBV5-1 to TRBJ2-3; the D gene is possibly TRBD2 (5 bases). CDR1 and CDR2 (germline): SGHRS, YFSETQ. V lost 4 bases and J 1 base, leaving 10 bases between the germline ends. CDR3 size: 14 residues. The CDR3 region is CASSPLGGTDTQYF. The CDR3 bases are TGCGCCAGCAGCCCGCTCGGGGGCACAGATACGCAGTATTTT.

The chain is built from TRBV5-1 and TRBJ1-3, with 10 bases that match TRBD1. The CDR3 runs 15 residues. CDR1 and CDR2 from the germline V gene are SGHRS and YFSETQ. With V trimmed by 4 bases and J by 7 bases, 8 bases remained unmatched. The CDR3 sequence is CASSPTGGLGNTIYF. The CDR3 DNA reads as TGCGCCAGCAGCCCGACAGGGGGCCTAGGGAACACCATATATTTT.

This chain joins TRBV28 and TRBJ2-7; unclear D gene. In germline, CDR1 is MDHEN, CDR2 SYDVKM. V was cut by 4 bases and J by 0 bases, with 13 bases left in between. This CDR3 is built from 15 residues. This chain's CDR3 is CASSSGYRDSYEQYF. In nucleotides, the CDR3 is TGTGCCAGCAGTTCCGGCTACAGAGACTCCTACGAGCAGTACTTC. Together with reference TRBV28 and TRBJ2-7, the CDR3 gives the full variable domain: DVKVTQSSRYLVKRTGEKVFLECVQDMDHENMFWYRQDPGLGLRLIYFSYDVKMKEKGDIPEGYSVSREKKERFSLILESASTNQTSMYLCASSSGYRDSYEQYFGPGTRLTVT.

The chain is built from TRBV11-3 and TRBJ2-1; 8 nucleotides match TRBD2. The length of the CDR3 is 15 residues. The germline gives CDR1 SGHNT, CDR2 YENEEA. Unmatched junction bases numbered 10, after V lost 3 bases and J lost 9 bases. CDR3 amino acids: CASSFGAGARGEQFF. CDR3 in DNA: TGTGCCAGCAGCTTCGGAGCGGGGGCCAGGGGTGAGCAGTTCTTC.

The genes are TRBV20-1 and TRBJ2-7; D is undetermined. The CDR3 spans 11 residues. CDR1 and CDR2 from the germline V gene are DFQATT and SNEGSKA (reference sequence). Trimming took 6 bases from V and 3 from J, leaving 9 bases between them. This chain's CDR3 is CSALLSYEQYF. The CDR3 DNA is TGCAGTGCACTACTGAGCTACGAGCAGTACTTC.